The 4 T cell receptor beta chains below all came from one sample that was sequenced in a study of cytomegalovirus exposure and HLA in healthy donors. The study ran its PCR with 60 Vbeta and 13 Jbeta primers. Data came from immunoSEQ multiplex PCR; TCRdb stores just in-frame clones and leaves some out. The sample yields 150,000 to 200,000 clones, around three quarters seen once. The sequenced material came from PBMCs. The receptors here all came from a man in his forties or fifties in good health and CMV-seropositive.

The chain employs TRBV7-9 and TRBJ1-2, with 7 bases that match TRBD1. The CDR3 totals 16 residues. Trimming at V came to 0 bases and at J to 2 bases, leaving 6 bases not matched to a gene. Germline V gives CDR1 SEHNR, CDR2 FQNEAQ (reference sequence). The CDR3 here is CASSLATGTENYGYTF. The CDR3 DNA reads as TGTGCCAGCAGCTTAGCGACCGGGACAGAGAACTATGGCTACACCTTC.

The rearrangement links TRBV5-6 to TRBJ2-5; 7 bases agree with TRBD1. The end of the DNA aligns better with TRBJ2-7, so the J call may be wrong. This CDR3 comprises 15 residues. Germline V gene sequence: CDR1 SGHDT, CDR2 YYEEEE. The CDR3 protein is CASSFLQGIAYEQYF. The CDR3 nucleotides are TGTGCCAGCAGCTTTTTACAGGGGATTGCCTACGAGCAGTACTTC.

J is TRBJ1-1 and V is TRBV7-9, with D unresolved. The CDR3 is 14 residues long. Germline V lookup: CDR1 SEHNR, CDR2 FQNEAQ (reference sequence). Trimming pared 3 bases from V and 1 base from J, leaving 9 bases between. Written as DNA, the CDR3 is TGTGCCAGCAGCTTCCCTCAGGCGAACACTGAAGCTTTCTTT. Its protein is CASSFPQANTEAFF.

The gene calls are TRBV5-8 and TRBJ1-3; D gene ambiguous. V was cut by 0 bases and J by 0 bases, with 7 bases left in between. Germline loops: CDR1 SGHTS, CDR2 YDEGEE. This CDR3 has 15 residues. CDR3 sequence (DNA): TGTGCCAGCAGCTTGGGACTCACCTCTGGAAACACCATATATTTT. Amino acid sequence: CASSLGLTSGNTIYF.